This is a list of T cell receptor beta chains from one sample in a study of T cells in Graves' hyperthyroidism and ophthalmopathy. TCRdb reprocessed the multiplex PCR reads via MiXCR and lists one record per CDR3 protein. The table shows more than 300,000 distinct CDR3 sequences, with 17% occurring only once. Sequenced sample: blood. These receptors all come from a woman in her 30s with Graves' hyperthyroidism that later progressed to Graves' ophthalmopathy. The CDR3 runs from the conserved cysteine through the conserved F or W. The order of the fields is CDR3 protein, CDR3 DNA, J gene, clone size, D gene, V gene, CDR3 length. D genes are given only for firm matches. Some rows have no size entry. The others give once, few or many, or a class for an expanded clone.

CASSLAGGWNTEAFF | TGTGCCAGCAGCTTAGCAGGGGGTTGGAACACTGAAGCTTTCTTT | TRBJ1-1 | NA | NA | TRBV7-9 | 15
CASSFWDPNTGELFF | TGCGCCAGCAGCTTCTGGGATCCGAACACCGGGGAGCTGTTTTTT | TRBJ2-2 | few | NA | TRBV5-1 | 15
CASSQSVGQSSYNEQFF | TGTGCCAGCAGCCAATCGGTGGGACAGAGCTCCTACAATGAGCAGTTCTTC | TRBJ2-1 | few | TRBD1 | TRBV3-1 | 17
CASSLLGTGVGDTQYF | TGTGCCAGCAGTTTATTGGGGACAGGGGTTGGAGATACGCAGTATTTT | TRBJ2-3 | many | TRBD1 | TRBV28 | 16
CASSQDQVHGGYTF | TGTGCCAGCAGCCAAGATCAGGTTCATGGTGGCTACACCTTC | TRBJ1-2 | many | NA | TRBV3-1 | 14
CASSGLAKTGELFF | TGTGCCAGCAGCGGACTAGCAAAGACCGGGGAGCTGTTTTTT | TRBJ2-2 | NA | TRBD2 | TRBV2 | 14
CASSSNRGRFSGYTF | TGTGCCAGCAGCTCCAACAGGGGGCGGTTCTCTGGCTACACCTTC | TRBJ1-2 | many | TRBD1 | TRBV7-9 | 15
CASSKDRAGKLFF | TGCGCCAGCAGCAAGGACAGGGCCGGAAAACTGTTTTTT | TRBJ1-4 | many | TRBD1 | TRBV5-1 | 13
CSVKTGPTNEKLFF | TGCAGCGTGAAAACAGGGCCCACTAATGAAAAACTGTTTTTT | TRBJ1-4 | NA | NA | TRBV29-1 | 14
CASSGQAGADTQYF | TGTGCCAGCAGTGGACAGGCGGGGGCAGATACGCAGTATTTT | TRBJ2-3 | many | NA | TRBV28 | 14
CASSLFQAGFYEQYF | TGTGCCAGCAGCCTGTTTCAAGCGGGGTTCTACGAGCAGTACTTC | TRBJ2-7 | many | TRBD2 | TRBV7-9 | 15
CAWNSPPGRYEQYF | TGTGCCTGGAACTCTCCTCCGGGCCGCTACGAGCAGTACTTC | TRBJ2-7 | many | NA | TRBV30 | 14
CASSLTTVGKAFF | TGTGCCAGCAGCTTGACAACAGTAGGTAAAGCTTTCTTT | TRBJ1-1 | few | NA | TRBV11-3 | 13
CASTLAGGLDEQFF | TGTGCCAGCACCCTAGCGGGGGGCCTTGATGAGCAGTTCTTC | TRBJ2-1 | many | TRBD2 | TRBV28 | 14
CASSLVAGANVLTF | TGTGCCAGCAGTTTAGTAGCTGGGGCCAACGTCCTGACTTTC | TRBJ2-6 | many | NA | TRBV12-3/TRBV12-4 | 14
CASRRKAGGELFF | TGTGCCAGCAGACGAAAGGCGGGGGGGGAGCTGTTTTTT | TRBJ2-2 | many | NA | TRBV5-8 | 13
CSAPRDRQPSTDTQYF | TGCAGTGCTCCCCGGGACCGCCAACCGAGCACAGATACGCAGTATTTT | TRBJ2-3 | many | NA | TRBV20-1 | 16
CSARVTGDGYTF | TGCAGTGCTAGAGTAACTGGGGACGGCTACACCTTC | TRBJ1-2 | many | NA | TRBV20-1 | 12
CASSSDYTQYF | TGTGCCAGCAGCAGCGATTATACGCAGTATTTT | TRBJ2-3 | NA | NA | TRBV7-9 | 11
CASSSPRLAGGHETQYF | TGTGCCAGCAGCTCACCTCGACTAGCGGGAGGCCATGAGACCCAGTACTTC | TRBJ2-5 | many | TRBD2 | TRBV7-9 | 17
CASSYPGTDTQYF | TGTGCCAGCAGTTACCCAGGGACAGATACGCAGTATTTT | TRBJ2-3 | NA | NA | TRBV6-5 | 13
CASSQTRGTEAFF | TGTGCCAGCAGTCAAACACGGGGCACTGAAGCTTTCTTT | TRBJ1-1 | NA | NA | TRBV6-1 | 13
CASSEEITYEQYF | TGTGCCAGCAGTGAAGAGATAACCTACGAGCAGTACTTC | TRBJ2-7 | many | NA | TRBV2 | 13
CASSYPTGRDTNEKLFF | TGTGCCAGCAGTTACCCGACGGGGCGGGACACTAATGAAAAACTGTTTTTT | TRBJ1-4 | many | NA | TRBV6-5 | 17
CAWRWTSGTGYEQFF | TGTGCCTGGAGGTGGACTAGCGGGACGGGGTATGAGCAGTTCTTC | TRBJ2-1 | many | TRBD2 | TRBV30 | 15
CASDRGGEQYF | TGTGCCAGCGATCGGGGAGGCGAGCAGTACTTC | TRBJ2-7 | many | NA | TRBV2 | 11
CASSLVAQPQHF | TGTGCCAGCAGCTTAGTTGCACAGCCCCAGCATTTT | TRBJ1-5 | many | NA | TRBV12-3/TRBV12-4 | 12
CSAREMVATNTGELFF | TGCAGTGCTAGAGAGATGGTGGCCACCAACACCGGGGAGCTGTTTTTT | TRBJ2-2 | few | NA | TRBV20-1 | 16
CSAPGGANEQSF | TGCAGCGCCCCGGGGGGGGCCAATGAGCAGTCCTTC | TRBJ2-1 | NA | TRBD2 | TRBV29-1 | 12
CSVEDWDQVADTQYF | TGCAGCGTTGAAGATTGGGATCAGGTTGCGGATACGCAGTATTTT | TRBJ2-3 | many | NA | TRBV29-1 | 15
CASRSDRALRPLHF | TGTGCCAGCAGATCCGACAGGGCTCTTCGGCCCCTCCACTTT | TRBJ1-6 | many | TRBD1 | TRBV28 | 14
CSAKRTSSYNEQFF | TGCAGTGCTAAGCGGACCAGCTCCTACAATGAGCAGTTCTTC | TRBJ2-1 | many | NA | TRBV20-1 | 14
CASTGDSYEQYF | TGTGCCAGTACTGGGGACTCCTACGAGCAGTACTTC | TRBJ2-7 | many | NA | TRBV2 | 12
CAFSGTYNEQFF | TGTGCCTTTAGCGGAACCTACAATGAGCAGTTCTTC | TRBJ2-1 | many | NA | TRBV30 | 12
CASSSGGLSYNEQFF | TGTGCCAGCAGTTCGGGGGGACTCTCCTACAATGAGCAGTTCTTC | TRBJ2-1 | many | TRBD2 | TRBV13 | 15